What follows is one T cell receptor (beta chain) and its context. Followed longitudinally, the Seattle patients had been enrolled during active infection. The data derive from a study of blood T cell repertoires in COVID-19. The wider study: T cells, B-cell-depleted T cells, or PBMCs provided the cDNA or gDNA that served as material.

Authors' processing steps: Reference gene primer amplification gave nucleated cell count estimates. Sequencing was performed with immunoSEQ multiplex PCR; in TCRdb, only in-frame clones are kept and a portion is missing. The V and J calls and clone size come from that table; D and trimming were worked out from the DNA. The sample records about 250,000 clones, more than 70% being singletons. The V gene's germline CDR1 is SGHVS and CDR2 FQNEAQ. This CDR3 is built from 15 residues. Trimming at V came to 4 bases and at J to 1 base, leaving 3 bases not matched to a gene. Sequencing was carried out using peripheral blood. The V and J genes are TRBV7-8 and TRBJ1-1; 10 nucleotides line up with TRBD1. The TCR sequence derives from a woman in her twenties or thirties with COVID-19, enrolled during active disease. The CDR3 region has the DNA TGTGCCAGCAGCTCGGGGGACAGGGGGAACACTGAAGCTTTCTTT. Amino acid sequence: CASSSGDRGNTEAFF.